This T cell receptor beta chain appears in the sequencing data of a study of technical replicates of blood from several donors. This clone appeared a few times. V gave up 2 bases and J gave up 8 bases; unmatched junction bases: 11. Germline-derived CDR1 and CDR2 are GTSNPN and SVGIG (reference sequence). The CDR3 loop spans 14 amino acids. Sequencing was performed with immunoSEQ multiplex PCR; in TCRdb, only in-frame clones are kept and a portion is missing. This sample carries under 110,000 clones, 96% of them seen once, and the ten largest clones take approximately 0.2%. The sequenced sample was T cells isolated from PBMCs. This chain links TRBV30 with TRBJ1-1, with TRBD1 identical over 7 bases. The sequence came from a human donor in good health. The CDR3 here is CAWSYPMTGREAFF. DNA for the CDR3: TGTGCCTGGAGTTACCCCATGACAGGGAGGGAAGCTTTCTTT.